These 16 T cell receptor beta chains were all obtained from the same sample, sequenced in a study of shared clonotypes between healthy human individuals. Assay: immunoSEQ multiplex PCR; the TCRdb copy retains only in-frame clones and omits some. The sample yields 1,400,000 or so clones, just under 99% seen once. Sequencing used naive CD4+ T cells sorted from blood. Subset defined: CD45RA+ positively selected. The receptors originated from a man aged 30-40 years in good health.

CDR3 loop: CASSLQGASDTQYF. The DNA for the CDR3 is TGTGCCAGCAGCCTACAGGGGGCATCAGATACGCAGTATTTT. The V and J genes are TRBV5-6 and TRBJ2-3, with TRBD1 matching 9 bases. J was trimmed by 4 bases and V by 4 bases; bases with no gene match: 4. The CDR3 consists of 14 residues. Germline CDR1 and CDR2: SGHDT and YYEEEE.

The gene calls are TRBV6-5 and TRBJ1-2; 7 bases align to TRBD1. Germline values: CDR1 MNHEY, CDR2 SVGAGI. The length of the CDR3 is 15 residues. The junction had 5 bases not matched to a gene; V was cut back by 4 bases and J by 0 bases. The CDR3 DNA reads TGTGCCAGCAGTTCCCAGGGGGTTCCTAACTATGGCTACACCTTC. This translates into CASSSQGVPNYGYTF.

This clone has a single count. The genes are TRBV7-3 and TRBJ1-1; 10 bases are shared with TRBD1. After removal of 0 bases from V and 5 bases from J, the junction contained 6 bases not matched to a gene. This CDR3 is 16 amino acids long. Germline CDR1 is SGHTA and CDR2 is FQGTGA. This chain's CDR3 is CASSLTRQGAGTEAFF. In DNA form, the CDR3 reads TGTGCCAGCAGCTTAACGCGACAGGGGGCTGGGACTGAAGCTTTCTTT.

J is TRBJ2-1 and V is TRBV7-3; D is perhaps TRBD2 (5 bases). V lost 5 bases to trimming and J lost 4 bases, with 15 bases between them. The CDR3 is 15 residues long. The germline gives CDR1 SGHTA, CDR2 FQGTGA. The CDR3 bases are TGTGCCAGCAGCCAGTGGACTGGTAGATACAATGAGCAGTTCTTC. Translation: CASSQWTGRYNEQFF.

This chain connects TRBV28 to TRBJ1-1; D is uncertain. The V gene's germline CDR1 is MDHEN and CDR2 SYDVKM. The CDR3 is 16 residues long. With 1 base removed from V and 0 bases from J, the gap between germline ends came to 12 bases. CDR3: CASSLSLQKMNTEAFF. As DNA, the CDR3 is TGTGCCAGCAGTTTATCTCTCCAGAAGATGAACACTGAAGCTTTCTTT.

The chain recombines TRBV19 with TRBJ1-1, with D possibly TRBD1 on 5 matching bases. Germline V CDR1 and CDR2: LNHDA, SQIVND (reference sequence). The CDR3 consists of 13 residues. Trimming removed 6 bases from V and 3 bases from J, with 11 bases in between. The CDR3 region is CASSPGLDTEAFF. CDR3 DNA sequence: TGTGCCAGTAGCCCAGGGTTGGACACTGAAGCTTTCTTT.

Remarks on this clone: This sample also contains other DNA sequences that code for the same CDR3. The CDR3: CASSFGRSYGYTF. In DNA, the CDR3 is TGTGCCAGCAGTTTCGGGAGATCCTATGGCTACACCTTC. V gene TRBV27 combines with J gene TRBJ1-2; D is unresolved. CDR3 length: 13 residues. V dropped 3 bases and J dropped 4 bases, with 9 bases sitting between them. The germline V gene has CDR1 MNHEY and CDR2 SMNVEV (reference sequence).

Turning to this clone: Other DNA sequences in this sample translate to the same CDR3. The V gene is TRBV5-1, the J gene TRBJ2-2; TRBD2 agrees at 9 bases. The CDR3 sequence is 15 residues long. V shed 3 bases, J shed 2 bases, and the junction held 2 bases outside the gene matches. The germline V gene has CDR1 SGHRS and CDR2 YFSETQ. In DNA form, the CDR3 reads TGCGCCAGCAGCTCTAGCGGGGCCAACACCGGGGAGCTGTTTTTT. Translating gives CASSSSGANTGELFF. Full variable domain (missing parts from reference TRBV5-1 and TRBJ2-2): KAGVTQTPRYLIKTRGQQVTLSCSPISGHRSVSWYQQTPGQGLQFLFEYFSETQRNKGNFPGRFSGRQFSNSRSEMNVSTLELGDSALYLCASSSSGANTGELFFGEGSRLTVL.

The chain uses TRBV11-3 and TRBJ2-3, with D possibly being TRBD1 or TRBD2 (5 bases each). Germline CDR1 SGHNT, CDR2 YENEEA. The CDR3 is 13 amino acids. V lost 3 bases and J lost 5, with 9 bases in between. For the CDR3, the DNA is TGTGCCAGCAGCTTGGCTGGGGGAGATACGCAGTATTTT. Its translation is CASSLAGGDTQYF. Supplemented by reference TRBV11-3 and TRBJ2-3, the full variable domain reads EAGVVQSPRYKIIEKKQPVAFWCNPISGHNTLYWYLQNLGQGPELLIRYENEEAVDDSQLPKDRFSAERLKGVDSTLKIQPAELGDSAVYLCASSLAGGDTQYFGPGTRLTVL.

The rearrangement links TRBV28 to TRBJ1-4; D gene uncertain. The V end lost 8 bases, the J end lost 11 bases, and 9 bases lay between the germline ends. This CDR3 has 10 amino acids. Looked up from germline, CDR1 is MDHEN and CDR2 is SYDVKM. This CDR3 is CASYLRKLFF. The DNA of the CDR3 is TGTGCCAGCTATCTCAGGAAACTGTTTTTT.

This chain uses TRBV7-9 with TRBJ1-2; D ambiguous. V lost 3 bases, J lost 6 bases, and 14 bases lay in between. Per germline, CDR1 SEHNR and CDR2 FQNEAQ (reference sequence). CDR3 length: 14 amino acids. CDR3: CASSLVRPENGYTF. CDR3 nucleotides: TGTGCCAGCAGCTTGGTCCGTCCCGAGAATGGCTACACCTTC.

The chain has TRBV20-1 and TRBJ2-7, with no clear D. The CDR3 extends over 11 amino acids. With 3 bases removed from V and 5 bases from J, the gap between germline ends came to 8 bases. The germline CDR1 and CDR2 sequences are DFQATT and SNEGSKA (reference sequence). CDR3 bases: TGCAGTGCTAGTTTTGTCGACGAGCAGTACTTC. Translation: CSASFVDEQYF.

The rearrangement joins TRBV7-2 to TRBJ2-1, with a weak D call TRBD2 (5 bases). V was cut by 4 bases and J by 7 bases, with 14 bases left in between. This CDR3 has 14 residues. Germline CDR1 reads SGHTA; CDR2 reads FQGNSA. CDR3 DNA sequence: TGTGCCAGCAGCTATAGTGGACTCTTAAATGAGCAGTTCTTC. It specifies CASSYSGLLNEQFF.

The V call is TRBV7-2, the J call TRBJ2-5, with D unclear. Trimming removed 5 bases from V and 4 bases from J, with 11 bases in between. Germline V lookup: CDR1 SGHTA, CDR2 FQGNSA. The CDR3 extends over 13 amino acids. CDR3 amino acids: CASSTNRAETQYF. CDR3 bases: TGTGCCAGCAGCACAAACAGAGCAGAGACCCAGTACTTC.

The chain carries TRBV7-9 and TRBJ1-2; the D is unclear. This CDR3 has 13 amino acids. Germline V lookup: CDR1 SEHNR, CDR2 FQNEAQ (reference sequence). Deletions cut 3 bases from V and 4 bases from J, with 9 bases between. This CDR3 is CASSLGSAYGYTF. The CDR3 coding sequence is TGTGCCAGCAGCTTGGGCAGCGCCTATGGCTACACCTTC.

The V and J genes are TRBV7-6 and TRBJ2-2; possibly TRBD1 for D (6 bases). This CDR3 is 14 amino acids long. The germline V gene encodes CDR1 SGHVS and CDR2 FNYEAQ. Between the trimmed V and J ends, which lost 8 bases and 1 base, there was a span of 11 bases. CDR3 nucleotide sequence: TGTGCCAGCCAAGGACAGAGGAACACCGGGGAGCTGTTTTTT. Protein sequence: CASQGQRNTGELFF.